A selection of T cell receptor beta chains follows, all from one sample in a study of regulatory T cells in long-lasting Graves disease. One entry per CDR3 protein results from TCRdb running MiXCR on the multiplex PCR reads. The data show hundreds of thousands of distinct CDR3 sequences, 20% to 25% seen once. Here the sequenced sample was peripheral blood mononuclear cells (PBMCs), taken when the disease was refractory, from a patient treated with antithyroid drugs. The source is a female donor with Graves disease. Both conserved end residues are part of each CDR3. Fields, in order: clone size, D gene, J gene, V gene, CDR3 DNA, CDR3 protein. A D gene is named only where the DNA matches it firmly. Size values are once, few and many counts, or a class for expanded clones, and some rows have none.

size: many
D: TRBD1
J: TRBJ1-1
V: TRBV4-1
DNA: TGCGCCAGCACCCAGGGGGTCCTAAGGGACAGACCTTCTGAAGCTTTCTTT
CDR3: CASTQGVLRDRPSEAFF

size: many
D: NA
J: TRBJ1-4
V: TRBV27
DNA: TGTGCCAGCAGCCCTACAGCAGGGAATTCAGAAAAACTGTTTTTT
CDR3: CASSPTAGNSEKLFF

size: NA
D: NA
J: TRBJ2-2
V: TRBV12-3/TRBV12-4
DNA: TGTGCCAGCAGTTTCCCACCGAACACCGGGGAGCTGTTTTTT
CDR3: CASSFPPNTGELFF

size: few
D: NA
J: TRBJ2-2
V: TRBV5-1
DNA: TGCGCCAGCAGCTTGGTATCCAGTAACACCGGGGAGCTGTTTTTT
CDR3: CASSLVSSNTGELFF

size: many
D: NA
J: TRBJ2-5
V: TRBV27
DNA: TGTGCCAGCAGCTCGGACCAAGAGACCCAGTACTTC
CDR3: CASSSDQETQYF

size: few
D: NA
J: TRBJ1-5
V: TRBV7-2
DNA: TGTGCCAGCAGTAGGGTGGTAGGGGGCAATCAGCCCCAGCATTTT
CDR3: CASSRVVGGNQPQHF

size: NA
D: TRBD1
J: TRBJ1-6
V: TRBV19
DNA: TGTGCCAGTAGTATGGGACAGACAGGTTCACCCCTCCACTTT
CDR3: CASSMGQTGSPLHF

size: NA
D: TRBD2
J: TRBJ2-7
V: TRBV6-1
DNA: TGTGCCAGCAGTGGGACTAGCGGGAGGGCCCACGAGCAGTACTTC
CDR3: CASSGTSGRAHEQYF

size: few
D: NA
J: TRBJ2-7
V: TRBV6-5
DNA: TGTGCCAGCAGTTACTCAGTAATGGGAGGCGAGCAGTACTTC
CDR3: CASSYSVMGGEQYF

size: NA
D: NA
J: TRBJ2-3
V: TRBV19
DNA: TGTGCCAGTAGCTCGCCGTATTCAGATACGCAGTATTTT
CDR3: CASSSPYSDTQYF

size: many
D: TRBD1
J: TRBJ1-1
V: TRBV27
DNA: TGTGCCAGCAGTTTATCATCAGGGGGTGAAGCTTTCTTT
CDR3: CASSLSSGGEAFF

size: many
D: NA
J: TRBJ1-2
V: TRBV27
DNA: TGTGCCAGCAGCACTACCGGGGGGCATGGCTACACCTTC
CDR3: CASSTTGGHGYTF

size: NA
D: NA
J: TRBJ2-5
V: TRBV6-2/TRBV6-3
DNA: TGTGCCAGCAGTTCCGGTCCTCTGGTTGAGACCCAGTACTTC
CDR3: CASSSGPLVETQYF

size: few
D: TRBD1
J: TRBJ2-5
V: TRBV5-1
DNA: TGCGCCAGCAGCCCGGGGACAGCGAACCAAGAGACCCAGTACTTC
CDR3: CASSPGTANQETQYF

size: few
D: TRBD1
J: TRBJ1-2
V: TRBV19
DNA: TGTGCCGCCGAAAGCGGGCAGGGGGTAAAGGGCTACACCTTC
CDR3: CAAESGQGVKGYTF

size: NA
D: TRBD1
J: TRBJ1-1
V: TRBV19
DNA: TGTGCCAGTAAGGGACAGGGAAACACTGAAGCTTTCTTT
CDR3: CASKGQGNTEAFF

size: many
D: TRBD2
J: TRBJ2-5
V: TRBV28
DNA: TGTGCCAGCAGTTTAATGGATAGGACTAGCGGAAAAGAGACCCAGTACTTC
CDR3: CASSLMDRTSGKETQYF

size: NA
D: TRBD1
J: TRBJ2-7
V: TRBV11-2
DNA: TGTGCCAGCAGCTCAGGGGGGGACAGGGGGGACTTC
CDR3: CASSSGGDRGDF

size: few
D: TRBD1
J: TRBJ2-7
V: TRBV20-1
DNA: TGCAGTGCTAGAGATTTTGGACAGGGGGGATACGAGCAGTACTTC
CDR3: CSARDFGQGGYEQYF

size: NA
D: NA
J: TRBJ1-1
V: TRBV2
DNA: TGTGCCAGCAGTGAAATCGCAGGGTCAGGGGCTTTCTTT
CDR3: CASSEIAGSGAFF

size: few
D: TRBD1
J: TRBJ1-1
V: TRBV12-3/TRBV12-4
DNA: TGTGCCAGCAGTTTATCGGGACAGGGAATAAACACTGAAGCTTTCTTT
CDR3: CASSLSGQGINTEAFF

size: many
D: NA
J: TRBJ1-1
V: TRBV11-2
DNA: TGTGCCAGCAGCAAGAGGGAAAGGAACACTGAAGCTTTCTTT
CDR3: CASSKRERNTEAFF

size: NA
D: TRBD1
J: TRBJ1-2
V: TRBV4-1
DNA: TGCGCCAGCAGCCAAAGGACAGGGAATAACTATGGCTACACCTTC
CDR3: CASSQRTGNNYGYTF

size: NA
D: NA
J: TRBJ2-7
V: TRBV20-1
DNA: TGCAGTGCCGGAAGATCCGGGAACGAGCAGTACTTC
CDR3: CSAGRSGNEQYF

size: few
D: TRBD1
J: TRBJ1-1
V: TRBV6-1
DNA: TGTGCCAGCAGGCCGGGACAGGGGGCGGATGAAGCTTTCTTT
CDR3: CASRPGQGADEAFF

size: many
D: NA
J: TRBJ1-2
V: TRBV12-3/TRBV12-4
DNA: TGTGCCAGCAGCTTACAGGGCTCCTATGGCTACACCTTC
CDR3: CASSLQGSYGYTF

size: many
D: NA
J: TRBJ1-6
V: TRBV11-3
DNA: TGTGCCAGCAGCCCCGACGGGGGCCGTTATAATTCACCCCTCCACTTT
CDR3: CASSPDGGRYNSPLHF

size: few
D: NA
J: TRBJ2-5
V: TRBV6-1
DNA: TGTGCCAGCACTGACCAGGAGGAGACCCAGTACTTC
CDR3: CASTDQEETQYF

size: few
D: TRBD1
J: TRBJ1-1
V: TRBV7-9
DNA: TGTGCCAGCAGCGAGACTTGGACAGGGGCGAACACTGAAGCTTTCTTT
CDR3: CASSETWTGANTEAFF

size: NA
D: NA
J: TRBJ1-5
V: TRBV7-3
DNA: TGTGCCAGCAGCTTAAAAGGGGGGGGTGAAGGACCCCAGCATTTT
CDR3: CASSLKGGGEGPQHF

size: few
D: TRBD1
J: TRBJ1-1
V: TRBV4-1
DNA: TGCGCCAGCAGCTCGGACAGGGATCTGAACACTGAAGCTTTCTTT
CDR3: CASSSDRDLNTEAFF

size: many
D: NA
J: TRBJ1-2
V: TRBV12-5
DNA: TGTGCTAGTGGTTGGGCAGGGAGTGGTGGCTACACCTTC
CDR3: CASGWAGSGGYTF

size: few
D: NA
J: TRBJ2-1
V: TRBV2
DNA: TGTGCCAGCACCCCCCAGGGAGAGAATGAGCAGTTCTTC
CDR3: CASTPQGENEQFF

size: many
D: NA
J: TRBJ1-5
V: TRBV2
DNA: TGTGCCAGCAGTGATGGGGGGGGCAATCAGCCCCAGCATTTT
CDR3: CASSDGGGNQPQHF

size: few
D: NA
J: TRBJ2-2
V: TRBV12-3/TRBV12-4
DNA: TGTGCCGGCAGGGACCCGAACACCGGGGAGCTGTTTTTT
CDR3: CAGRDPNTGELFF

size: many
D: NA
J: TRBJ2-7
V: TRBV15
DNA: TGTGCCACCAGCAGATCCATTGGACAGACCTACGAGCAGTACTTC
CDR3: CATSRSIGQTYEQYF

size: NA
D: NA
J: TRBJ1-4
V: TRBV11-2
DNA: TGTGCCAGCAGCTTAAACGATGGGGCGAATGAAAAACTGTTTTTT
CDR3: CASSLNDGANEKLFF

size: many
D: NA
J: TRBJ1-2
V: TRBV7-9
DNA: TGTGCCAGCAGCTTTCAACCCGGGGCAGGGAAGAACTATGGCTACACCTTC
CDR3: CASSFQPGAGKNYGYTF

size: many
D: NA
J: TRBJ1-1
V: TRBV20-1
DNA: TGCAGTGCTAGAGTACGGCTCCCCTCGAACACTGAAGCTTTCTTT
CDR3: CSARVRLPSNTEAFF

size: few
D: TRBD1
J: TRBJ2-7
V: TRBV9
DNA: TGTGCCAGCAGTCGCCAGGGGGACGCCTACGAGCAGTACTTC
CDR3: CASSRQGDAYEQYF

size: NA
D: NA
J: TRBJ1-6
V: TRBV9
DNA: TGTGCCAGCAGCGGCCGGGAAAGTAATTCACCCCTCCACTTT
CDR3: CASSGRESNSPLHF

size: many
D: NA
J: TRBJ2-5
V: TRBV29-1
DNA: TGCAGCGGCCAGGGTGTTTGGGAGACCCAGTACTTC
CDR3: CSGQGVWETQYF

size: many
D: NA
J: TRBJ1-2
V: TRBV12-3/TRBV12-4
DNA: TGTGCCAGCAGTTCCCCCCCGACAGATGGCTACACCTTC
CDR3: CASSSPPTDGYTF

size: NA
D: NA
J: TRBJ2-7
V: TRBV7-9
DNA: TGTGCCAGCAGCATGGGACTTGCGGTCGACGAGCAGTACTTC
CDR3: CASSMGLAVDEQYF

size: few
D: TRBD1
J: TRBJ1-1
V: TRBV7-8
DNA: TGTGCCAGCAGCGCTAGTACAGGGGGCGTCGCTGAAGCTTTCTTT
CDR3: CASSASTGGVAEAFF

size: many
D: NA
J: TRBJ1-2
V: TRBV28
DNA: TGTGCCAGCAGACCTACAGCTAACTATGGCTACACCTTC
CDR3: CASRPTANYGYTF

size: many
D: NA
J: TRBJ2-5
V: TRBV10-3
DNA: TGTGCCATCAGCCTCGGGGGGCTGGAGACCCAGTACTTC
CDR3: CAISLGGLETQYF

size: many
D: TRBD1
J: TRBJ2-7
V: TRBV29-1
DNA: TGCAGCGTTACCGGACAGGCCTACGAGCAGTACTTC
CDR3: CSVTGQAYEQYF

size: NA
D: TRBD2
J: TRBJ2-7
V: TRBV20-1
DNA: TGCAGTGCACACCCGGGACTAGCGGGGGGTTACGAGCAGTACTTC
CDR3: CSAHPGLAGGYEQYF

size: NA
D: NA
J: TRBJ2-7
V: TRBV10-3
DNA: TGTGCCATCAGTGAGGGGCCCCAACAGGAGCAGTACTTC
CDR3: CAISEGPQQEQYF

size: few
D: NA
J: TRBJ1-3
V: TRBV19
DNA: TGTGCCAGTACCACGGGACTGAATGGAAACACCATATATTTT
CDR3: CASTTGLNGNTIYF

size: NA
D: NA
J: TRBJ1-5
V: TRBV20-1
DNA: TGCAGTGCCCTAAAAGGACAGTTCAATCAGCCCCAGCATTTT
CDR3: CSALKGQFNQPQHF

size: NA
D: TRBD2
J: TRBJ2-5
V: TRBV4-3
DNA: TGCGCCAGCAGCCAAGTCTACGGGAGGAGTGAGACCCAGTACTTC
CDR3: CASSQVYGRSETQYF

size: many
D: NA
J: TRBJ1-1
V: TRBV7-2
DNA: TGTGCCAGCAGCTTAGCGATAACAGGGACCAACACTGAAGCTTTCTTT
CDR3: CASSLAITGTNTEAFF